This entry is about one T cell receptor beta chain. Its antigen is unknown. This sample stems from a study of post-analysis software for immune sequencing data. As for the study in general: Some patients lacked subtype; others had relapsing-remitting, secondary progressive or progressive-relapsing disease. General study points: A handful of TRBV segments occurring more often in patients than controls included TRBV5-6, TRBV5-1 and TRBV20-1. A significant reduction in normalized Chao1 diversity was observed in multiple sclerosis patients versus controls.

Every TCR beta cDNA library bore unique molecular identifiers. TCRdb independently ran MiXCR on the PCR reads; one entry per CDR3 protein. The data hold around 710,000 distinct CDR3 sequences, with just over 45% observed a single time. The CDR3 extends over 15 amino acids. Germline V gene sequence: CDR1 SNHLY, CDR2 FYNNEI. V was shortened by 6 bases and J by 0 bases, with 12 bases between the two germline ends. The chain employs TRBV2 and TRBJ2-4, with D maybe TRBD2 (5 bases). The sample was blood. This sequence was found in a girl aged 10 to 17 with multiple sclerosis. CDR3 sequence: CASRSTAGAKNIQYF. The CDR3 nucleotides read TGTGCCAGCAGGTCCACGGCGGGAGCCAAAAACATTCAGTACTTC.